The present TCR beta chain was sequenced within a study of beta chain features in type 1 diabetes. Study outcomes and limitations: Moderate but significant shortening of TCRB CDR3s was recorded in all four CD4+ subsets from Type 1 diabetes patients. Whether TCRB rearrangement is influenced by HLA type went unresolved here.

This clone was counted ten times or more. Its antigen is currently unknown. Between the trimmed V and J ends, which lost 1 base and 3 bases, there was a span of 10 bases. This CDR3 contains 16 residues. Germline V CDR1 and CDR2: SGHTA, FQGTGA. Expressed TCRB transcripts were sequenced after all isolated RNA was converted to cDNA. Profiling relied on immunoSEQ multiplex PCR, and the TCRdb table lists in-frame clones only, not all of them. Among roughly 140,000 clones, 6.9% were seen once, and the ten largest hold more than 1.1%. The sequencing sample was made of central memory CD4+ T cells from blood. The origin of this receptor is a woman in her 30s in good health. The chain employs TRBV7-3 and TRBJ2-6; a weak D match, TRBD1 (6 bases). The CDR3 coding sequence is TGTGCCAGCAGCTTAAGGACAGCTGATGGGGCCAACGTCCTGACTTTC. Translated: CASSLRTADGANVLTF.